This T cell receptor (beta chain) is drawn from a study of OX40 agonist ivuxolimab in advanced cancers. Broadly, across the study: Ivuxolimab, which targeted the costimulatory receptor OX40 (CD134), was an agonistic, fully human IgG2 monoclonal antibody. The point of sequencing TCRbeta in the periphery was to test whether ivuxolimab changed TCR sequence diversity and drove clonal T-cell expansion. The paper covers the monotherapy dose-escalation part of the phase I ivuxolimab trial, which included N = 52 patients. The dose-escalation cohort was 80% to 90% male with a mean age of roughly 60 years, ranging from roughly 23 to 90. Intravenous ivuxolimab was administered to patients every 2 weeks at six dose levels: 0.01, 0.1, 0.3, 1.5, 3 and 10 mg/kg. Partial responses were achieved by three dose-escalation patients, of whom one had hepatocellular carcinoma and two had cutaneous melanoma. Among the roughly 50 dose-escalation patients, approximately 20 had hepatocellular carcinoma, roughly 15 melanoma, 9 renal cell carcinoma and 9 head and neck cancer. Prior anti-PD-1, anti-PD-L1 or anti-CTLA-4 therapy was permitted, and about two fifths of dose-escalation patients had received checkpoint inhibitors. Broad study findings and their caveats: The antigen specificity of the peripheral T cells that underwent clonal expansion was not determined. After ivuxolimab, CD8+ T cells had more expanded clones than CD4+ T cells on average. Low levels of normalized T-cell clonal expansion were also seen in some patients who did not respond. Partial responders in the 0.1-3.0 mg/kg groups had among the lowest normalized peripheral clonal expansion, especially among CD8+ T cells. Clonal expansion of both CD4+ and CD8+ blood T cells was observed from baseline to week 6 at doses 0.1 to 3.0 mg/kg.

Genomic DNA was extracted from sorted cells for sequencing of the TCRbeta CDR3 region. The immunoSEQ Assay was used to sequence the TCRbeta CDR3 regions. In TCRdb, the immuneACCESS table is reduced to in-frame sequences with V and J assigned. These tables do not hold every clone; where another copy was compared, an unresolved V gene accounts for under half, and the others remain unexplained. Counted in this sample were tens of thousands of clones; approximately 90% of them appeared once. The biggest ten clones account for approximately 2% of the sample. V loses 3 bases of germline sequence and J loses 7 bases, and the interval between the two ends is 20 bases. The CDR1 and CDR2 encoded by the germline V gene are SGHDT and YYEEEE. The CDR3 starts with the cysteine, ends with the phenylalanine, and has 16 residues. Of the read, only the CDR3 DNA is kept; its 48 bases are in frame from base 1. Notes on this clone: Its antigen is currently not known. Base qualities are not recorded, but no much larger clone differs from it by a single base.

The trial excluded patients who had a history of autoimmune disease or who were on systemic immunosuppression. Peripheral blood for TCR sequencing was collected from all dose cohorts at baseline, on cycle 4 day 1, and on cycle 7 day 1. The samples were taken from a phase I, first-in-human, multicenter, open-label dose-escalation trial of ivuxolimab. Adults with locally advanced or metastatic melanoma, renal cell carcinoma, hepatocellular carcinoma or head and neck squamous cell carcinoma were enrolled in the trial. Before TCR sequencing, CD4+ T cells and CD8+ T cells were sorted from peripheral blood as separate populations.

This receptor was taken from an adult with an advanced solid tumor such as melanoma, head and neck, liver or kidney cancer. Specimen: CD4+ or CD8+ T cells sorted from blood, collected in a trial of the OX40 agonist ivuxolimab. The chain uses TRBV5-6 and TRBJ2-1; 6 matching bases give a weak D call of TRBD1. Read as DNA, the sequence is TGTGCCAGCAGCTCTAGACAGGCGGTTCGAGTGAATGAGCAGTTCTTC. The translation is CASSSRQAVRVNEQFF.